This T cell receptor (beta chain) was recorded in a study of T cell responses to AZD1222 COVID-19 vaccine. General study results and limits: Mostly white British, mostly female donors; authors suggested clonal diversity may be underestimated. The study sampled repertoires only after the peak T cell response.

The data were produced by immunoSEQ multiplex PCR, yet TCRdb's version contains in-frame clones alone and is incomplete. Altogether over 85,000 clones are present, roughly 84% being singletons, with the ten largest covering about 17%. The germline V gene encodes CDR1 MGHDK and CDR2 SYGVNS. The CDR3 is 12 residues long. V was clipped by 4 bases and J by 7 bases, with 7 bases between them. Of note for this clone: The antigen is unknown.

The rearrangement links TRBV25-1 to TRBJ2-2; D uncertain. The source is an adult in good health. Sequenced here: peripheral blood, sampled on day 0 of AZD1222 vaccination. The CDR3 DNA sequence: TGTGCCAGCAGTGTCCCGGTCGGGGAGCTGTTTTTT. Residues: CASSVPVGELFF. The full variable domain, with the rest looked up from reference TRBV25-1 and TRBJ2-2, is EADIYQTPRYLVIGTGKKITLECSQTMGHDKMYWYQQDPGMELHLIHYSYGVNSTEKGDLSSESTVSRIRTEHFPLTLESARPSHTSQYLCASSVPVGELFFGEGSRLTVL.